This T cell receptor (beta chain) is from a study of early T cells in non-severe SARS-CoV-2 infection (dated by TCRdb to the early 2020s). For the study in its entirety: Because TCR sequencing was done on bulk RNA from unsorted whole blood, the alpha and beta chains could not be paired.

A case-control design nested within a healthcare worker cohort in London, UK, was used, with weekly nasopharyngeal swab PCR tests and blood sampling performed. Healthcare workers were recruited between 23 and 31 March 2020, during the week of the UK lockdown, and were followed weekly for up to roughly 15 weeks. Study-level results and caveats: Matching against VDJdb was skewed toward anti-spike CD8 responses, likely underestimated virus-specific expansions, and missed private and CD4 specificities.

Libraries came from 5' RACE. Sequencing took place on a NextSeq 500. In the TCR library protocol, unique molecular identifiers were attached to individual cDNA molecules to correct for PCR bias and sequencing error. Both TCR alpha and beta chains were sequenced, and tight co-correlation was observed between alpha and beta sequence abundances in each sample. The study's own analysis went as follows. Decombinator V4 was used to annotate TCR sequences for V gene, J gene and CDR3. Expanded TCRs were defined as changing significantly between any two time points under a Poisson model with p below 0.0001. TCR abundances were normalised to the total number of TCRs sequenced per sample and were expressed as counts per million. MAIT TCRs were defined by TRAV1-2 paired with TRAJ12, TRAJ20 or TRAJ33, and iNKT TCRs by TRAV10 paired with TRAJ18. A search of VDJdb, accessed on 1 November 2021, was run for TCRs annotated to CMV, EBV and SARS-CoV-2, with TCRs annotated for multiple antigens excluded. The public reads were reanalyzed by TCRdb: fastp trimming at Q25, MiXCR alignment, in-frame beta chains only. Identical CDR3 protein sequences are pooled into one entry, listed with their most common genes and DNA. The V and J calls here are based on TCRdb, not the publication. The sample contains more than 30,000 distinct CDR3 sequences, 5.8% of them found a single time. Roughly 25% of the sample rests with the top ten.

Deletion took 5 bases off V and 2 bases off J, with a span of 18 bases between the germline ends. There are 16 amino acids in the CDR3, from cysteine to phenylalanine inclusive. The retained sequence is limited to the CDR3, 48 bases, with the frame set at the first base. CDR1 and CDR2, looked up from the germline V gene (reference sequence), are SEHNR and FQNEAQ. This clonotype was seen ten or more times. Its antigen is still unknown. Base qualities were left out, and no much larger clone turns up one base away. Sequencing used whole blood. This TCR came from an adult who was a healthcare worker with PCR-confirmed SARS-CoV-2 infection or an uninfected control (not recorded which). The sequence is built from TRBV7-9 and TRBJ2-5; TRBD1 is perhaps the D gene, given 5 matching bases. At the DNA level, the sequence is TGTGCCAGCAGCCTGTTCCTAGACAGTTATCAAGAGACCCAGTACTTC. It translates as CASSLFLDSYQETQYF. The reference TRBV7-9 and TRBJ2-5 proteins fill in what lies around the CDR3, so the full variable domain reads DTGVSQNPRHKITKRGQNVTFRCDPISEHNRLYWYRQTLGQGPEFLTYFQNEAQLEKSRLLSDRFSAERPKGSFSTLEIQRTEQGDSAMYLCASSLFLDSYQETQYFGPGTRLLVL.